This T cell receptor (beta chain) was retrieved from a study of a mutant IDH1 vaccine in newly diagnosed glioma. The overall study: Treated patients, roughly 62% male and approximately 38% female, averaged about 40 years of age.

TCRdb's copy holds only in-frame clones and misses some; the assay was immunoSEQ multiplex PCR. The table shows 60,000 to 85,000 clones, with more than 70% occurring only once. Time point noted: week 23, last vaccination. In the vaccine, a single dose held 300 ug of the mutant IDH1 20-mer peptide, along with topical imiquimod. With respect to this clone: Its antigen is currently unknown.

The CDR3 has 16 amino acids. V gave up 6 bases and J gave up 5 bases, with 20 bases separating them. Germline assignment: CDR1 MDHEN and CDR2 SYDVKM. The clonotype comes from a woman aged 50 to 65 with glioma. The sequences come from PBMCs, collected from a glioma patient whose treatment included an IDH1 peptide vaccine. The chain joins TRBV28 to TRBJ1-5; no clear D. In DNA form, the CDR3 reads TGTGCCAGCAGGACGGCCGGGGATGGGTCATATCAGCCCCAGCATTTT. Translating gives CASRTAGDGSYQPQHF.